These 17 T cell receptor beta chains share one sample of origin, sequenced in a study of shared clonotypes between healthy human individuals. Data came from immunoSEQ multiplex PCR; TCRdb stores just in-frame clones and leaves some out. This sample has hundreds of thousands of clones, with about three quarters found just once. Input material: memory CD4+ T cells sorted from blood. Subset of the sample: CD45RA-negative fraction. Receptors originate from a woman aged 25 to 45 in good health.

The rearrangement links TRBV6-1 to TRBJ2-1; 13 nucleotides match TRBD2. Looked up from germline, CDR1 is MNHNS and CDR2 is SASEGT. With V trimmed by 4 bases and J by 3 bases, 15 bases remained unmatched. The CDR3 length is 20 residues. CDR3 amino acids: CASSGGGGTSGTVGYNEQFF. The CDR3 DNA reads TGTGCCAGCAGTGGGGGAGGAGGGACTAGCGGGACTGTAGGCTACAATGAGCAGTTCTTC.

The J gene is TRBJ2-3, the V gene TRBV30; a weak D match, TRBD1 (6 bases). The CDR3 is made up of 14 amino acids. Germline CDR1 reads GTSNPN; CDR2 reads SVGIG (reference sequence). The V end was cut by 4 bases, the J end by 1 base, with 12 bases between. The DNA for the CDR3 is TGTGCCTGGAAGCCGGGACACGGCACAGATACGCAGTATTTT. It encodes CAWKPGHGTDTQYF.

The chain couples TRBV7-3 to TRBJ2-3; D gene ambiguous. This CDR3 has 13 residues. Per the germline V gene, CDR1 is SGHTA and CDR2 is FQGTGA. Trimming removed 3 bases at V and 5 bases at J, with 9 bases between. The CDR3 here is CASSFGPRDTQYF. The CDR3 DNA reads as TGTGCCAGCAGCTTTGGACCCAGAGATACGCAGTATTTT.

In the case of this clone: This sample includes further DNA sequences coding for the same CDR3. The chain employs TRBV2 and TRBJ2-7; 7 positions agree with TRBD1. Trimming cost V 3 bases and J 1 base; bases outside gene matches: 3. The germline CDR1 and CDR2 sequences are SNHLY and FYNNEI. CDR3 length equals 14 residues. CDR3 sequence: CASSEGRGSYEQYF. The CDR3 coding sequence is TGTGCCAGCAGTGAGGGCAGGGGGTCCTACGAGCAGTACTTC.

In this sample, this clone turned up many times. CDR3 in amino acids: CASSLGGQGHRTQYF. DNA of the CDR3: TGTGCCAGCAGCTTGGGGGGACAGGGGCACCGAACCCAGTACTTC. The V call is TRBV5-4, the J call TRBJ2-5; TRBD1 matches at 10 bases. CDR1 and CDR2 from the germline V gene are SGHNT and YYREEE (reference sequence). There are 15 residues in the CDR3. V dropped 0 bases and J dropped 8; count of bases not matched to a gene: 7.

J is TRBJ2-5 and V is TRBV5-1; 7 bases align to TRBD1. The germline gives CDR1 SGHRS, CDR2 YFSETQ. J was trimmed by 1 base and V by 4 bases; bases with no gene match: 10. The CDR3 loop spans 16 amino acids. The CDR3 loop is CASSGRTGQFQETQYF. CDR3 nucleotides: TGCGCCAGCAGCGGCAGGACAGGACAATTCCAAGAGACCCAGTACTTC.

The V call is TRBV6-1, the J call TRBJ2-1; D is uncertain. The CDR3 is 14 amino acids. Deletions cut 8 bases from V and 5 bases from J, with 16 bases between. From germline, CDR1 is MNHNS and CDR2 SASEGT. The DNA of the CDR3 is TGTGCCAGCGGCCCCCCCCCGGCAAACAATGAGCAGTTCTTC. Protein product: CASGPPPANNEQFF.

This chain connects TRBV28 to TRBJ2-7; 7 bases map to TRBD2. The junction had 10 bases not matched to a gene; V was cut back by 7 bases and J by 4 bases. The length of the CDR3 is 14 residues. The germline V gene has CDR1 MDHEN and CDR2 SYDVKM. The DNA of the CDR3 is TGTGCCAGCACTCTAGGGGAGGGGATATACGAGCAGTACTTC. This translates into CASTLGEGIYEQYF.

This chain joins TRBV25-1 and TRBJ2-5, with D unresolved. This CDR3 is 11 amino acids long. Germline V CDR1 and CDR2: MGHDK, SYGVNS. V dropped 2 bases and J dropped 5 bases, with 3 bases sitting between them. DNA of the CDR3: TGTGCCAGCAGTGAAGTGGAGACCCAGTACTTC. Translation gives CASSEVETQYF. Variable domain in full (rest from reference TRBV25-1 and TRBJ2-5): EADIYQTPRYLVIGTGKKITLECSQTMGHDKMYWYQQDPGMELHLIHYSYGVNSTEKGDLSSESTVSRIRTEHFPLTLESARPSHTSQYLCASSEVETQYFGPGTRLLVL.

Only a few counts were recorded for this clone. The chain links TRBV7-9 to TRBJ2-1, with a tentative D call TRBD2 (7 bases). The CDR3 has 14 residues. Looked up from germline, CDR1 is SEHNR and CDR2 is FQNEAQ (reference sequence). The V and J ends lost 5 bases and 7 bases respectively, with 15 bases between them. The CDR3 here is CASSQWGGPNEQFF. The CDR3, as DNA: TGTGCCAGCAGCCAGTGGGGGGGCCCGAATGAGCAGTTCTTC.

This sequence joins TRBV27 and TRBJ2-1; the match to TRBD2 covers 8 bases. Trimming cost V 1 base and J 7 bases; bases outside gene matches: 6. The CDR3 is made up of 15 amino acids. Germline assignment: CDR1 MNHEY and CDR2 SMNVEV (reference sequence). The CDR3 loop reads CASSLFSGTFNEQFF. The CDR3 DNA follows: TGTGCCAGCAGTTTATTTAGCGGGACGTTTAATGAGCAGTTCTTC.

The gene calls are TRBV30 and TRBJ1-1; D is uncertain. Germline lookup yields CDR1 GTSNPN and CDR2 SVGIG (reference sequence). The CDR3 has 13 amino acids. The ends were cut back, 0 bases at V and 1 base at J, with 6 bases in the middle. For the CDR3, the DNA is TGTGCCTGGAGTGTACAAGAGAACACTGAAGCTTTCTTT. It encodes CAWSVQENTEAFF. Drawing the rest from reference TRBV30 and TRBJ1-1, the complete variable domain is SQTIHQWPATLVQPVGSPLSLECTVEGTSNPNLYWYRQAAGRGLQLLFYSVGIGQISSEVPQNLSASRPQDRQFILSSKKLLLSDSGFYLCAWSVQENTEAFFGQGTRLTVV.

The chain recombines TRBV28 with TRBJ2-3; D unresolved. CDR3 size: 14 residues. Looked up from germline, CDR1 is MDHEN and CDR2 is SYDVKM. V lost 7 bases and J lost 3, with 14 bases in between. The CDR3 loop reads CASTPAAKTDTQYF. Written as DNA, the CDR3 is TGTGCCAGCACCCCGGCGGCAAAAACAGATACGCAGTATTTT.

About this clone: Additional DNA sequences in this sample encode the identical CDR3. The gene calls are TRBV2 and TRBJ2-2; 10 bases are a match to TRBD2. CDR1 and CDR2 (germline): SNHLY, FYNNEI. The CDR3 totals 15 residues. Germline trimming cut 6 bases from V and 2 bases from J; bases unmatched to any gene: 3. The CDR3 DNA is TGTGCCAGCAGGCGGACTAGCGGAAACACCGGGGAGCTGTTTTTT. It codes for CASRRTSGNTGELFF.

The CDR3 DNA sequence: TGTGCCAGCACCTATACGGGTACCTACGAGCAGTACTTC. Translating it yields CASTYTGTYEQYF. This chain joins TRBV28 and TRBJ2-7; D is ambiguous. Trimming pared 7 bases from V and 2 bases from J, leaving 12 bases between. The CDR3 loop spans 13 amino acids. Germline CDR1 and CDR2: MDHEN and SYDVKM.

The chain recombines TRBV7-3 with TRBJ2-1, with 12 positions matching TRBD2. CDR1 is SGHTA and CDR2 is FQGTGA in the germline V gene. CDR3 size: 16 residues. Trimming removed 4 bases from V and 9 bases from J; junction bases left unmatched: 10. The CDR3 DNA is TGTGCCAGCAGCTCACCCCTAGCGGGAGGGTATTCTGAGCAGTTCTTC. Protein: CASSSPLAGGYSEQFF.

The J gene is TRBJ2-7, the V gene TRBV28, with D unclear. There are 12 residues in the CDR3. Trimming removed 8 bases from V and 1 base from J, with 9 bases in between. CDR1 and CDR2 from the germline V gene are MDHEN and SYDVKM. The DNA for the CDR3 is TGTGCCAGCGTAGGTTCATCCTACGAGCAGTACTTC. This sequence encodes CASVGSSYEQYF.